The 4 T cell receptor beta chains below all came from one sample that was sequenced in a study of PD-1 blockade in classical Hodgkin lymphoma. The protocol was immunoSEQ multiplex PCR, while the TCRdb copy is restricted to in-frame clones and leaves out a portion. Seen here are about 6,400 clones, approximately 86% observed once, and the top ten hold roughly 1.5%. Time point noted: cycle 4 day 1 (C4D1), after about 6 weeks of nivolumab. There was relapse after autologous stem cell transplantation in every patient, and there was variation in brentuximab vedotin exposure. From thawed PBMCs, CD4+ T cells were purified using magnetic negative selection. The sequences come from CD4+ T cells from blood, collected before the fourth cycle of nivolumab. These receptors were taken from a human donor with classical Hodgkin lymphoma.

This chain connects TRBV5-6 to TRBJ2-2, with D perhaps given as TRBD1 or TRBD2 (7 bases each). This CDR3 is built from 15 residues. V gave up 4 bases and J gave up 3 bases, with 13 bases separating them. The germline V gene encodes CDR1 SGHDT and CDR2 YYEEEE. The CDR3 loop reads CASSRQGGDTGELFF. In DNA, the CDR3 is TGTGCCAGCAGCCGCCAGGGGGGGGACACCGGGGAGCTGTTTTTT. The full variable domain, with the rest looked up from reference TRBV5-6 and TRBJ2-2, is DAGVTQSPTHLIKTRGQQVTLRCSPKSGHDTVSWYQQALGQGPQFIFQYYEEEERQRGNFPDRFSGHQFPNYSSELNVNALLLGDSALYLCASSRQGGDTGELFFGEGSRLTVL.

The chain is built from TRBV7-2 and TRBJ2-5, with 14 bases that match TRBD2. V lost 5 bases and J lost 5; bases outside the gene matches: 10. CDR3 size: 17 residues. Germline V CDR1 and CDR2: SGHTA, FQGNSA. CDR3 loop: CASSPGTSGGLGETQYF. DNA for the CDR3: TGTGCCAGCAGCCCTGGGACTAGCGGGGGCCTGGGGGAGACCCAGTACTTC.

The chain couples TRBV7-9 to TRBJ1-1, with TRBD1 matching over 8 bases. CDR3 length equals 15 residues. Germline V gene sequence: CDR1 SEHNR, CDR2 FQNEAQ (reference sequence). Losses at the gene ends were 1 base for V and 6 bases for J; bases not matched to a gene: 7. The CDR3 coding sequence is TGTGCCAGCAGCTTAGAACCAGGGGGCGCAGCTGAAGCTTTCTTT. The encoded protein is CASSLEPGGAAEAFF. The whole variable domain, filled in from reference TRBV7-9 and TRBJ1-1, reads DTGVSQNPRHKITKRGQNVTFRCDPISEHNRLYWYRQTLGQGPEFLTYFQNEAQLEKSRLLSDRFSAERPKGSFSTLEIQRTEQGDSAMYLCASSLEPGGAAEAFFGQGTRLTVV.

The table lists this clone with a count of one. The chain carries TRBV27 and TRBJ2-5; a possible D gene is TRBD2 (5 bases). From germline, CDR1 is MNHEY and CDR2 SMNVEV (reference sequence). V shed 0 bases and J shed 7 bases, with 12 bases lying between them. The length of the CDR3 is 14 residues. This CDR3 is CASSLSTPEGTQYF. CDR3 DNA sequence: TGTGCCAGCAGTTTATCCACCCCCGAGGGGACCCAGTACTTC.